The clone carrying this TCR beta chain was observed a few times. The antigen is unknown. CDR1 and CDR2 (germline): SNHLY, FYNNEI. This CDR3 is built from 15 residues. V was shortened by 3 bases and J by 0 bases, with 6 bases between the two germline ends. TCRdb re-analysed the 5' RACE reads in MiXCR, keeping a single row per CDR3 protein. The table has fewer than 250,000 distinct CDR3 sequences, around 6.8% seen once. The source of the sample is a study of identical twins. Whole-study findings and limits: Fewer insertions marked abundant cord blood beta clonotypes; young adult naive trended weakly, memory not at all. Out-of-frame alpha sequences shared by twins were enriched for low generation probability.

These sequences were also reported in another study, on yellow fever vaccine responses in identical twins. As reported in that work: Reportedly, the T cell response mounted by twins to vaccine seemed partly convergent, partly personalized.

The chain carries TRBV2 and TRBJ2-6; D is unclear. Specimen: memory (CD45RO+) T cells sorted from blood. The sequence came from a woman aged 18-29 years in good health. Written as DNA, the CDR3 is TGTGCCAGCAGTGATGGTCGCTCTGGGGCCAACGTCCTGACTTTC. This encodes CASSDGRSGANVLTF.